This T cell receptor (beta chain) was identified during a study of shared clonotypes between healthy human individuals. This CDR3 is 14 amino acids long. The V end was cut by 1 base, the J end by 5 bases, with 9 bases between. Germline lookup yields CDR1 MNHEY and CDR2 SMNVEV (reference sequence). Only Caucasian adults living in Nashville, Tennessee made up the donor group. This table comes from immunoSEQ multiplex PCR, and its TCRdb copy is limited to in-frame clones, with some not included. The sample lists roughly 500,000 clones; about 96% were seen once. This clone was found once. Its specificity is unknown. Notes on the study in general: Depth was large, yet rarefaction showed that sorted-subset sequencing was incomplete. It was only blood that was sampled, and tissue repertoires likely differ. Naive CD4 clonotypes overlapped across a few donors at roughly 5%.

The source of this sequence is a woman younger than 45 in good health. Sequencing was done on a sample of naive CD4+ T cells sorted from blood. The sample's subset: CD45RA+ positively selected. The chain recombines TRBV27 with TRBJ1-5; TRBD1 might be the D (5 bases). In DNA form, the CDR3 reads TGTGCCAGCAGTTTATTCGGGGGACATCAGCCCCAGCATTTT. Translated, it gives CASSLFGGHQPQHF.